These 10 T cell receptor beta chains were all obtained from the same sample, sequenced in a study of CD8 T cells in Susac syndrome. The authors reverse transcribed roughly 0.5 to 1 ug RNA with random hexamers. TCRdb reprocessed the immunoSEQ multiplex PCR reads via MiXCR and lists one record per CDR3 protein. This sample carries about 52,000 distinct CDR3 sequences, roughly 93% of them seen once, and the ten largest clones take around 0.49%. The sequenced material came from CD8+ T cells from PBMCs. The receptors stem from a human donor with multiple sclerosis.

Remarks on this clonotype: The junction shows a germline mismatch at one end, possibly a read error. V usage is TRBV4-2 and J usage is TRBJ2-3; 15 nucleotides align to TRBD2. Germline lookup yields CDR1 LGHNA and CDR2 YNFKEQ. The CDR3 sequence is 19 residues long. The CDR3 DNA reads as TGTGCCAGCAGCCATAGTGCAGTTAGAACCGGGACTAGCGGGGGGTTAGGGCATTTT. Encoded protein: CASSHSAVRTGTSGGLGHF.

The V and J genes are TRBV4-3 and TRBJ2-7; D is unclear. In germline, CDR1 is LGHNA, CDR2 YSLEER. This CDR3 comprises 14 residues. Deletions cut 0 bases from V and 1 base from J, with 7 bases between. The CDR3 here is CASSQEFGSYEQYF. In DNA form, the CDR3 reads TGCGCCAGCAGCCAAGAGTTCGGATCCTACGAGCAGTACTTC.

The CDR3, as DNA: TGTGCCAGCAGCCAAGATATGCTGAACACTGAAGCTTTCTTT. Translation: CASSQDMLNTEAFF. This chain links TRBV4-2 with TRBJ1-1; no reliable D call. This CDR3 spans 14 amino acids. Germline assignment: CDR1 LGHNA and CDR2 YNFKEQ. The V end lost 0 bases, the J end lost 0 bases, and 5 bases lay between the germline ends.

V gene TRBV6-5 combines with J gene TRBJ2-7; no reliable D call. Germline V gene sequence: CDR1 MNHEY, CDR2 SVGAGI. Trimming removed 0 bases at V and 4 bases at J, with 7 bases between. The CDR3 loop spans 13 amino acids. CDR3 nucleotide sequence: TGTGCCAGCAGTTACTCTTCGAGATACGAGCAGTACTTC. Protein: CASSYSSRYEQYF.

V is TRBV30 and J is TRBJ1-6; D may be TRBD1 (5 bases). The V and J ends lost 0 bases and 10 bases respectively, with 25 bases between them. There are 18 residues in the CDR3. Looked up from germline, CDR1 is GTSNPN and CDR2 is SVGIG (reference sequence). The CDR3 DNA sequence: TGTGCCTGGAGTGTACGGGGGAAAGGGCCTGAGGTGAGGTCACCCCTCCACTTT. Its protein is CAWSVRGKGPEVRSPLHF.

The V call is TRBV23-1, the J call TRBJ2-7; no clear D. TRBV23-1 is given ORF status, its function remaining uncertain. The ends were cut back, 4 bases at V and 6 bases at J, with 4 bases in the middle. The CDR3 spans 10 residues. This CDR3 is CASSLCEQYF. As DNA, the CDR3 is TGCGCCAGCAGTCTTTGCGAGCAGTACTTC.

The chain recombines TRBV6-4 with TRBJ2-3, with D perhaps assigned TRBD1 or TRBD2 (6 bases each). Per the germline V gene, CDR1 is MRHNA and CDR2 is SNTAGT. This CDR3 has 14 residues. Trimming removed 0 bases from V and 5 bases from J, with 9 bases in between. The CDR3 here is CASSDSGGRDTQYF. The CDR3 DNA reads TGTGCCAGCAGTGACTCCGGGGGCAGAGATACGCAGTATTTT.

The chain links TRBV20-1 to TRBJ2-5, with D perhaps TRBD1 (6 bases). Trimming left V 0 bases short and J 5 bases short, with 16 bases between. Per germline, CDR1 DFQATT and CDR2 SNEGSKA (reference sequence). The CDR3 is made up of 15 amino acids. CDR3 bases: TGCAGTGCTAGAGAGCCAGGGGTCAGTGGGGAGACCCAGTACTTC. Translation gives CSAREPGVSGETQYF.

This chain uses TRBV7-2 with TRBJ2-1; no reliable D call. CDR1 and CDR2 from the germline V gene are SGHTA and FQGNSA. The V gene lost 1 base and the J gene lost 5 bases, with 6 bases spanning the gap. The CDR3 has 13 residues. CDR3 nucleotides: TGTGCCAGCAGCTTAGGACTCAACAATGAGCAGTTCTTC. Amino acids: CASSLGLNNEQFF. The full variable domain, its missing parts supplied by reference TRBV7-2 and TRBJ2-1, is GAGVSQSPSNKVTEKGKDVELRCDPISGHTALYWYRQSLGQGLEFLIYFQGNSAPDKSGLPSDRFSAERTGGSVSTLTIQRTQQEDSAVYLCASSLGLNNEQFFGPGTRLTVL.

The chain recombines TRBV20-1 with TRBJ2-1; D ambiguous. The germline V gene has CDR1 DFQATT and CDR2 SNEGSKA (reference sequence). Trimming stripped 1 base from V and 7 bases from J, with 17 bases between. There are 15 residues in the CDR3. This chain's CDR3 is CSARVKGWFLNEQFF. The CDR3 DNA sequence: TGCAGTGCTAGAGTAAAGGGATGGTTTTTAAATGAGCAGTTCTTC.